These T cell receptor beta chains were read from a single sample in a study of T cell repertoires in cytomegalovirus infection. TCRdb analysed the reads with MiXCR anew, one entry per CDR3 protein. The sample contains more than 500,000 distinct CDR3 sequences, approximately 15% of which appear only once. Sequencing was done on a sample of CD8+ T cells from PBMCs. The origin of the receptors is a human donor in good health (CMV status not recorded). Some clones in this sample may be carry-over from other donors' samples. The conserved cysteine and the conserved F or W are not part of the CDR3 here. Each record gives: J gene, D gene, clone size, V gene, CDR3 protein. The D gene is left open where the match is weak. Clone size, where shown, is once, few, many, or a class for clones that have expanded.

>TRBJ1-3|.|.|TRBV10-3
AISESRGSGNTIY
>TRBJ1-2|.|.|TRBV7-3
ASTFGGVRRSYT
>TRBJ2-3|TRBD1|many|TRBV7-9
ASRLEQGAGTDTQY
>TRBJ1-2|TRBD1|many|TRBV29-1
SVEVGQGVRGGYT
>TRBJ2-7|.|.|TRBV6-6
ATRTESYEQY
>TRBJ1-1|.|many|TRBV6-1
ASSELTHTEAF
>TRBJ1-2|TRBD1|.|TRBV5-6
ASSLDSGTDSYGYT
>TRBJ1-1|.|many|TRBV7-9
ASSQAGRVTEAF
>TRBJ2-7|.|many|TRBV7-8
ASSLVRDSYEQY
>TRBJ2-1|.|few|TRBV19
ATGVAREQF
>TRBJ1-2|.|.|TRBV5-1
ASSSPPAGDYGYT
>TRBJ2-1|.|few|TRBV19
ASRTRAGLKDNEQF
>TRBJ2-7|TRBD2|many|TRBV7-6
ATQRERSSYEQY
>TRBJ2-5|TRBD1|few|TRBV4-1
ASSLRDRGSETQY
>TRBJ1-1|.|few|TRBV19
ASSIAGHTMLRTEAF
>TRBJ2-7|.|many|TRBV27
ASSPRSDGTLYEQY
>TRBJ2-7|.|many|TRBV7-9
ASSPKKAQQGQGIYEQY
>TRBJ2-7|TRBD2|many|TRBV4-1
ASSQAGLAAYEQY
>TRBJ1-1|TRBD1|.|TRBV5-6
ASSSSTGGNTEAF
>TRBJ2-1|TRBD2|many|TRBV5-4
ASSYRTSGTDEQF
>TRBJ1-1|.|.|TRBV14
ASSPWGQNTEAF
>TRBJ1-1|.|few|TRBV12-3/TRBV12-4
ASKKTVNTEAF
>TRBJ1-5|.|few|TRBV7-9
ASSLFLGNGYDNQPQH
>TRBJ1-1|TRBD1|.|TRBV6-5
ASRPRDRGGDTEAF
>TRBJ2-7|.|few|TRBV29-1
SSTTGSHSSYEQY
>TRBJ1-2|TRBD1|many|TRBV7-8
ASSPRGRQGSWGYT
>TRBJ2-7|.|.|TRBV20-1
SANDRLTSYEQY
>TRBJ1-2|.|.|TRBV6-5
ASSPRRSSSGYT
>TRBJ1-1|.|few|TRBV28
ASSLTVSNTEAF
>TRBJ1-5|.|.|TRBV18
ASSPWVTSNQPQH
>TRBJ1-3|.|few|TRBV7-9
ASSLEADSGNTIY
>TRBJ1-1|.|.|TRBV2
ASKRGTTSKAF
>TRBJ1-1|.|many|TRBV19
ASSITRTTVNTEAF
>TRBJ2-7|.|.|TRBV5-1
ASSLEAGNYEQY
>TRBJ1-1|.|many|TRBV7-3
ASSLGRGAGTEAF
>TRBJ2-7|TRBD1|.|TRBV7-6
ASSQVHDRASYEQY
>TRBJ1-3|.|many|TRBV7-2
ASSPLEKLRSGNTIY
>TRBJ2-3|.|.|TRBV28
ASSFRGRVDTDTQY
>TRBJ2-1|TRBD2|many|TRBV28
AIGEGLAPNNEQF
>TRBJ1-1|TRBD1|many|TRBV12-3/TRBV12-4
ASRNRGSEAF
>TRBJ1-2|.|many|TRBV7-9
ASSPTGIGYGYT
>TRBJ1-6|.|many|TRBV7-2
ASSFFSGGSLH
>TRBJ1-1|.|few|TRBV6-1
ASSERAAQYTEAF
>TRBJ1-1|.|many|TRBV7-6
ASSPGGDFEAF
>TRBJ1-1|.|many|TRBV4-1
ASSQGRGRTEAF
>TRBJ1-5|TRBD1|.|TRBV7-9
ASSAEQGASNQPQH